This T cell receptor beta chain was recovered during a study of T cell repertoires in cytomegalovirus infection. Across the study: Both CMV infection and a matching HLA type were indicated by public TCR beta signatures. Study observations and caveats: Adding up the frequency of public TCR beta families identified people who carried CMV plus the relevant HLA. Ex vivo responses were dominated by HLA-C-restricted CMV-specific TCR beta clonotypes.

Germline V gene lookup returns CDR1 MNHNS and CDR2 SASEGT. Trimming took off 2 bases at V and 2 bases at J, with 15 bases between the two ends. The CDR3 sequence is 17 residues long. TCRdb re-analysed the reads in MiXCR, keeping a single row per CDR3 protein. The sample lists about 740,000 distinct CDR3 sequences, less than 40% occurring once. The table lists this clonotype with a few counts. The target antigen is unknown. The sample consisted of PBMCs. The clonotype comes from a human donor in good health (CMV status not recorded). Some clones in this sample may be carry-over from other donors' samples. The V call is TRBV6-1, the J call TRBJ1-4; TRBD1 might be the D (6 bases). CDR3 coding DNA: TGTGCCAGCAGTGAACCTCCACAGGGATGGACTAATGAAAAACTGTTTTTT. Translation: CASSEPPQGWTNEKLFF.